This record concerns one T cell receptor beta chain sequence. This entry is derived from a study of OX40 agonist ivuxolimab in advanced cancers. This CDR3 comprises 15 residues. The germline V gene has CDR1 SGDLS and CDR2 YYNGEE. V was cut by 0 bases and J by 6 bases, with 13 bases left in between. Sequencing used immunoSEQ multiplex PCR; TCRdb keeps in-frame clones, though not all of them. Here the sample spans tens of thousands of clones, around 89% being singletons. Sequencing used CD4+ or CD8+ T cells sorted from blood, obtained in a trial of the OX40 agonist ivuxolimab. The V gene is TRBV9, the J gene TRBJ2-1; D gene uncertain. The sequence came from an adult with an advanced solid tumor such as melanoma, head and neck, liver or kidney cancer. The CDR3 is CASSVAGLDGNEQFF. The CDR3 DNA reads as TGTGCCAGCAGCGTAGCCGGCCTAGACGGCAATGAGCAGTTCTTC.